The rows below give T cell receptor beta chains drawn from one sample of a study of cytomegalovirus exposure and HLA in healthy donors. Here immunoSEQ multiplex PCR was the method, and the copy in TCRdb shows in-frame clones only, minus some. The sample consists of around 130,000 clones, about 73% of them appearing once. The sample consisted of PBMCs. Receptors originate from a human donor in good health. CDR3s include the opening cysteine and the closing phenylalanine or tryptophan. D genes are given only for firm matches. Not every row has a clone size; where given, it reads once, few, many or a size class.

>TRBJ1-2|NA|NA|14|TRBV19
TGTGCCAGTACCCTCCGGGGGGCTAACTATGGCTACACCTTC
CASTLRGANYGYTF
>TRBJ2-1|NA|TRBD2|18|TRBV10-1
TGCGCCAGCAGTGAGAAGAAGGGACTAGCGGGACGTCACAATGAGCAGTTCTTC
CASSEKKGLAGRHNEQFF
>TRBJ1-2|few|NA|17|TRBV21-1
TGTGCCAGCAGCAAAGCGCTCGGGGACACAAAATACTATGGCTACACCTTC
CASSKALGDTKYYGYTF
>TRBJ2-1|NA|NA|16|TRBV2
TGTGCCAGCAGTGTAACTAGTCTTGATAGGTACAATGAGCAGTTCTTC
CASSVTSLDRYNEQFF
>TRBJ2-7|NA|TRBD1|15|TRBV5-4
TGTGCCAGCAGCTTGGCATCACAGGGGCTCCGCGAGCAGTACTTC
CASSLASQGLREQYF
>TRBJ2-3|once|TRBD2|17|TRBV13
TGTGCCAGCAGCTTAGAGGAGACTAGCGGGAGCACAGATACGCAGTATTTT
CASSLEETSGSTDTQYF
>TRBJ2-7|NA|NA|12|TRBV25-1
TGTGCCAGCAGTGATCACAGCTACGAGCAGTACTTC
CASSDHSYEQYF
>TRBJ2-1|NA|TRBD2|16|TRBV7-9
TGTGCCAGCAGCTCCTACCAACTAGCGGGGGTCAATGAGCAGTTCTTC
CASSSYQLAGVNEQFF
>TRBJ2-1|NA|NA|17|TRBV9
TGTGCCAGCAGCGTAGGACGTGGCCTGGAAGGACTGGGTGAGCAGTTCTTC
CASSVGRGLEGLGEQFF
>TRBJ1-2|NA|TRBD1|16|TRBV4-3
TGCGCCAGCAGCCAAGATCTGACAGGGGGAGGCTATGGCTACACCTTC
CASSQDLTGGGYGYTF
>TRBJ2-1|once|TRBD2|16|TRBV7-2
TGTGCCAGCAGCTTCGGGTTGGCGGGAGCCTACAATGAGCAGTTCTTC
CASSFGLAGAYNEQFF
>TRBJ2-2|few|TRBD1|15|TRBV5-4
TGTGCCAGCAGCGTTACAGGGGTTGAGACCGGGGAGCTGTTTTTT
CASSVTGVETGELFF
>TRBJ1-1|NA|NA|13|TRBV4-3
TGCGCCAGCAGCGGGTACGCTGGAGCTGAAGCTTTCTTT
CASSGYAGAEAFF
>TRBJ2-1|NA|TRBD2|16|TRBV9
TGTGCCAGCAGCGTAGGCCCAGCGGGGGGGGACAATGAGCAGTTCTTC
CASSVGPAGGDNEQFF
>TRBJ2-7|NA|NA|14|TRBV5-8
TGTGCCAGCAGCTTGGGGGCCGCTATCCACGAGCAGTACTTC
CASSLGAAIHEQYF
>TRBJ1-6|few|NA|13|TRBV11-2
TGTGCCAGCAATGACGGGGGATATTCACCCCTCCACTTT
CASNDGGYSPLHF
>TRBJ1-2|NA|TRBD1|18|TRBV2
TGTGCCAGCAGTGAACGTGGACAGGGGTTTTCAGCTAACTATGGCTACACCTTC
CASSERGQGFSANYGYTF
>TRBJ2-3|NA|NA|16|TRBV5-1
TGCGCCAGCAGCTTGAACGGTCAGAGCGCTGGAGATACGCAGTATTTT
CASSLNGQSAGDTQYF
>TRBJ1-6|NA|NA|14|TRBV28
TGTGCCAGCAGCCCGGACAGTGATAATTCACCCCTCCACTTT
CASSPDSDNSPLHF
>TRBJ1-2|few|NA|15|TRBV19
TGTGCCAGTATGTCGGGGGGGTCCGCTAACTATGGCTACACCTTC
CASMSGGSANYGYTF
>TRBJ2-7|NA|NA|13|TRBV6-5
TGTGCCAGCACCCACCGGGGTCGGAACGAGCAGTACTTC
CASTHRGRNEQYF
>TRBJ2-3|few|NA|13|TRBV5-1
TGCGCCAGCAAACAGGGTGGGGCAGATACGCAGTATTTT
CASKQGGADTQYF
>TRBJ2-2|NA|NA|16|TRBV5-4
TGTGCCAGCAGCCCTAGAGGAAACTCTCCGACCGGGGAGCTGTTTTTT
CASSPRGNSPTGELFF
>TRBJ1-2|NA|NA|12|TRBV30
TGTGCCTGGACCCCCGGGAGATCAGGCTACACCTTC
CAWTPGRSGYTF
>TRBJ1-1|NA|TRBD1|15|TRBV19
TGTGCCAGTAGTATTGGGAGACAGGGGAACACTGAAGCTTTCTTT
CASSIGRQGNTEAFF
>TRBJ2-1|NA|TRBD2|16|TRBV30
TGTGCCTGGAGTGTAAGGTCGGGGGGGTCCTACAATGAGCAGTTCTTC
CAWSVRSGGSYNEQFF
>TRBJ1-4|NA|NA|15|TRBV14
TGTGCCAGCAGCCGGGCGGGGGCAACTAATGAAAAACTGTTTTTT
CASSRAGATNEKLFF
>TRBJ2-5|NA|NA|15|TRBV4-1
TGCGCCAGCAGCCAAGTCTCCAGGGGCCAAGAGACCCAGTACTTC
CASSQVSRGQETQYF
>TRBJ2-7|NA|NA|13|TRBV28
TGTGCCAGCACTGAGCGGACGGGCTACGAGCAGTACTTC
CASTERTGYEQYF
>TRBJ1-6|NA|TRBD1|14|TRBV5-6
TGTGCCAGCAGCTGGAGGGACAGAAATTCACCCCTCCACTTT
CASSWRDRNSPLHF
>TRBJ2-3|once|TRBD2|18|TRBV4-2
TGTGCCAGCAGCCAGGGACTAGCGGGGCTCACTGGCACAGATACGCAGTATTTT
CASSQGLAGLTGTDTQYF
>TRBJ2-7|NA|NA|14|TRBV7-6
TGTGCCAGCAGCTTAGATCCCAGGGGACACGAGCAGTACTTC
CASSLDPRGHEQYF
>TRBJ2-3|NA|NA|13|TRBV7-2
TGTGCCAGCCGGCTAGCCGTCTCAGATACGCAGTATTTT
CASRLAVSDTQYF
>TRBJ2-2|NA|TRBD1|15|TRBV28
TGTGCCAGCAGTCCGGGACAGGGGGGCACCGGGGAGCTGTTTTTT
CASSPGQGGTGELFF
>TRBJ2-1|NA|TRBD2|16|TRBV7-9
TGTGCCAGCAGCTCCCAAGGCGGGGGAAACTACAATGAGCAGTTCTTC
CASSSQGGGNYNEQFF
>TRBJ2-7|once|TRBD1|17|TRBV18
TGTGCCAGCTCACCCCCCCTTGGGACAGGGTACTACTACGAGCAGTACTTC
CASSPPLGTGYYYEQYF
>TRBJ2-3|few|TRBD2|16|TRBV7-2
TGTGCCAGCAGCTTAGCGGGGACTAGCGGGGGGTATACGCAGTATTTT
CASSLAGTSGGYTQYF
>TRBJ2-5|NA|NA|19|TRBV19
TGTGCCAGTAGTATAGATGGAATAGCTGCGGGGGCGCGGGGAAAGACCCAGTACTTC
CASSIDGIAAGARGKTQYF
>TRBJ2-1|NA|TRBD2|17|TRBV19
TGTGCCAGTACTCTAGGCAGGACTAGCGGGATTATGGATGAGCAGTTCTTC
CASTLGRTSGIMDEQFF
>TRBJ1-5|NA|TRBD1|13|TRBV27
TGTGCCAGCAAACGGACAGGGGCGTTGACCCAGCATTTT
CASKRTGALTQHF
>TRBJ1-1|once|NA|15|TRBV19
TGTGCCAGTAGTTACCGGGGGTCAAGGAACACTGAAGCTTTCTTT
CASSYRGSRNTEAFF
>TRBJ2-7|NA|NA|15|TRBV19
TGTGCCAGTAGCCCGTGGAGGGCTAACCAGCACGAGCAGTACTTC
CASSPWRANQHEQYF
>TRBJ2-2|NA|TRBD1|18|TRBV28
TGTGCCAGCAGTTTAAGGTCGGACCAGACAGGGGGCTTCGGGGAGCTGTTTTTT
CASSLRSDQTGGFGELFF
>TRBJ2-7|NA|NA|15|TRBV6-5
TGTGCCAGCAGTTACAGAGACAGTAACCCCTACGAGCAGTACTTC
CASSYRDSNPYEQYF
>TRBJ2-5|few|TRBD1|16|TRBV28
TGTGCCAGCAGTTTATGGGGGACAGGGGTCGAAGAGACCCAGTACTTC
CASSLWGTGVEETQYF
>TRBJ2-7|NA|NA|18|TRBV27
TGTGCCAGCAGTTTCCGGGACAGGGGTCTAGCGGGACTCTACGAGCAGTACTTC
CASSFRDRGLAGLYEQYF
>TRBJ1-1|NA|TRBD1|16|TRBV7-9
TGTGCCAGCAGCTTGTCCCAAACAGGGGGCAACACTGAAGCTTTCTTT
CASSLSQTGGNTEAFF
>TRBJ2-1|few|TRBD1|12|TRBV7-9
TGTGCCAGCAGCTTAGGGGACAGGGGGCAGTTCTTC
CASSLGDRGQFF
>TRBJ1-1|NA|NA|16|TRBV19
TGTGCCAGTAGTATAGATTTGTACAGTGCGAACACTGAAGCTTTCTTT
CASSIDLYSANTEAFF